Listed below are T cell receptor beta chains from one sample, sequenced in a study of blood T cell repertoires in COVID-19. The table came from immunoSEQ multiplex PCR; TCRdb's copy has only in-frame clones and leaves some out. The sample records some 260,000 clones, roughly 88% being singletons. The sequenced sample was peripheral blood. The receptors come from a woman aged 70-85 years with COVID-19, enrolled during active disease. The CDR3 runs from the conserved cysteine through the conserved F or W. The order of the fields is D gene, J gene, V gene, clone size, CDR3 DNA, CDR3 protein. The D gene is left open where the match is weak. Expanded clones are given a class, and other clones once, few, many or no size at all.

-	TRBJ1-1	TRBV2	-	TGTGCCAGCAGTGGGCAGGGTAACACTGAAGCTTTCTTT	CASSGQGNTEAFF
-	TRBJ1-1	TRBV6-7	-	TGTGCCAGCAGCTTAGATATGAACACTGAAGCTTTCTTT	CASSLDMNTEAFF
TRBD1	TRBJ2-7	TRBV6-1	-	TGTGCCAGCAGTTCGACACAGGGGGAGCAGTACTTC	CASSSTQGEQYF
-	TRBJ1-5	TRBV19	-	TGTGCCAGTAGTTCAAGCTCCGGGCCCCAGCATTTT	CASSSSSGPQHF
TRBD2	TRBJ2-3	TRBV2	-	TGTGCCAGCAGTTTCCTTCCGACTAGCGTACACACAGATACGCAGTATTTT	CASSFLPTSVHTDTQYF
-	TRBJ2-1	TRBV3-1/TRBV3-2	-	TGTGCCAGCAGCCGGCTCTATGAGCAGTTCTTC	CASSRLYEQFF
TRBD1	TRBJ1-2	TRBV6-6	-	TGTGCCAGCAGGCCACAGGGGGCGCGGCGCGGCTACACCTTC	CASRPQGARRGYTF
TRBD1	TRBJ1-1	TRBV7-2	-	TGTGCCAGCAGCACAACCCGGACAGGGGTTGAAGCTTTCTTT	CASSTTRTGVEAFF
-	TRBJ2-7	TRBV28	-	TGTGCCAGCAGTATCCAAACAGGTCTCCTTCTCTACGAGCAGTACTTC	CASSIQTGLLLYEQYF
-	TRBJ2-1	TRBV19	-	TGTGCCAGTAGTATCCTAGGGGGATACAATGAGCAGTTCTTC	CASSILGGYNEQFF
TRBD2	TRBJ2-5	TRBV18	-	TGTGCCAGCTCACCCCGGGAGGGAGAGACCCAGTACTTC	CASSPREGETQYF
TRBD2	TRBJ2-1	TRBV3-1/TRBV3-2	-	TGTGCCAGCAGCCAACCGGGACTACGATTAGGAAATGAGCAGTTCTTC	CASSQPGLRLGNEQFF
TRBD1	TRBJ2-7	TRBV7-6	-	TGTGCCAGCAGCTACAACACAGGGGTCGAATACGAGCAGTACTTC	CASSYNTGVEYEQYF
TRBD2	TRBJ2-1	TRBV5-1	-	TGCGCCAGCAGCTTTACTAGCGGGAACTACAATGAGCAGTTCTTC	CASSFTSGNYNEQFF
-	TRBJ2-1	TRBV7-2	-	TGTGCCAGCAGCCACAGCGGGAATGAGCAGTTCTTC	CASSHSGNEQFF
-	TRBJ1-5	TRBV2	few	TGTGCCAGCAGTGAAGCGGCCAGGACGGGCGGGACCGGGCCCCAGCATTTT	CASSEAARTGGTGPQHF
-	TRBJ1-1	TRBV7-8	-	TGTGCCAGCAGCCCCGGGGAAGTGGGTGAAGCTTTCTTT	CASSPGEVGEAFF
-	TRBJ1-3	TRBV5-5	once	TGTGCCAGCAGCTTGGAGAGTCTCGGAAACACCATATATTTT	CASSLESLGNTIYF
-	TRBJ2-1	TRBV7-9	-	TGTGCCAGCAGCTTAGTAGGATTTAGAGGTGAGCAGTTCTTC	CASSLVGFRGEQFF
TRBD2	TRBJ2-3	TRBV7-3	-	TGTGCCAGCAGCTTAACACTAGCGGGAGGGGCAGATACGCAGTATTTT	CASSLTLAGGADTQYF
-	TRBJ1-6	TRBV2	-	TGTGCCAGCAGGGGACTACTCATTCTCGGGTCACCCCTCCACTTT	CASRGLLILGSPLHF
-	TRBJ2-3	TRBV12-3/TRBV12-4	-	TGTGCCAGCAGTTTGTCATATACGCAGTATTTT	CASSLSYTQYF
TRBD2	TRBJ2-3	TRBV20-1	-	TGCAGTGCTAGTAAAGCGGGAGGACCATTCAGAGATACGCAGTATTTT	CSASKAGGPFRDTQYF
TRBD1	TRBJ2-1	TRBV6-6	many	TGTGCCAGCTCTAGGGGACAGGGCACCCCTGAGCAGTTCTTC	CASSRGQGTPEQFF
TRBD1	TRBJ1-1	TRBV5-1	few	TGCGCCAGCAGCTTGTACGCAGGGACAGCCACTGAAGCTTTCTTT	CASSLYAGTATEAFF
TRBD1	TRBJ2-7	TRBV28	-	TGTGCCAGCAGGGAGACAGGGGACGACGAGCAGTACTTC	CASRETGDDEQYF
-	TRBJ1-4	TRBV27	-	TGTGCCAGCAGTTTGCTAGCAGGGGTTAGGACTAATGAAAAACTGTTTTTT	CASSLLAGVRTNEKLFF
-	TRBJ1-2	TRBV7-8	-	TGTGCCAGCAGCTTATCGTCGTGGGAGGACTATGGCTACACCTTC	CASSLSSWEDYGYTF
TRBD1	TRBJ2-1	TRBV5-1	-	TGCGCCAGCAATCGGGGGACAGGTTTAAATGAGCAGTTCTTC	CASNRGTGLNEQFF
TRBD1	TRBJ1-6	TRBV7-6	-	TGTGCCAGCAGCATGAGGACAGGAAATAATTCACCCCTCCACTTT	CASSMRTGNNSPLHF
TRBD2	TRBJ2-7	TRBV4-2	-	TGTGCCAGCAGCCCTACTAGCGGGAGTAGGGACGAGCAGTACTTC	CASSPTSGSRDEQYF
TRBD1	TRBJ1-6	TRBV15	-	TGTGCCACCAGCAGAGGACCGGACAGGGGGTTCTCCTATAATTCACCCCTCCACTTT	CATSRGPDRGFSYNSPLHF
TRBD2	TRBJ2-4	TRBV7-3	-	TGTGCCAGCAGCCCGGATAGCGGGAGGCTTACCAAAAACATTCAGTACTTC	CASSPDSGRLTKNIQYF
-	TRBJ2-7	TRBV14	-	TGTGCCAGCAGCCAACCCCAGAGAGGAAACGAGCAGTACTTC	CASSQPQRGNEQYF
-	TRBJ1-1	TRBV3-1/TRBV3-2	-	TGTGCCAGCAGCCAAGACAGGGACACTGAAGCTTTCTTT	CASSQDRDTEAFF
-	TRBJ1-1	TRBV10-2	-	TGCGCCAGCAGTGCCCTCCCTGCGGGCACTGAAGCTTTCTTT	CASSALPAGTEAFF
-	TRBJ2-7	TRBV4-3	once	TGCGCCAGCAGCCAAGATTCAACAGGGAGCTCCTACGAGCAGTACTTC	CASSQDSTGSSYEQYF
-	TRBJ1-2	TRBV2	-	TGTGCCAGCAGTGCGACCGCAGGGCCCTATGGCTACACCTTC	CASSATAGPYGYTF
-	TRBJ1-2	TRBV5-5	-	TGTGCCAGCAGCTGGGACACCCGAAGATTGAACTATGGCTACACCTTC	CASSWDTRRLNYGYTF